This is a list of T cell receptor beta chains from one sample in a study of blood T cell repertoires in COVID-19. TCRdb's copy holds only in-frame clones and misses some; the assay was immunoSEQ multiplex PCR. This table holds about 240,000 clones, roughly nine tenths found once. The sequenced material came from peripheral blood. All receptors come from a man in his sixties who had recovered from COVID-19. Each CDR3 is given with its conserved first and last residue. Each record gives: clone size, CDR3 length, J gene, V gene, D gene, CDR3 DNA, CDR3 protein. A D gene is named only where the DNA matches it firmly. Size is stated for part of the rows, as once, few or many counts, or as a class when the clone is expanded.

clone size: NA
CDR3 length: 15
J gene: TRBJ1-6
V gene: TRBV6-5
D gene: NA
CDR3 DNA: TGTGCCAGCAAAAATACACTAGGAGGGAATTCACCCCTCCACTTT
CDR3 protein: CASKNTLGGNSPLHF

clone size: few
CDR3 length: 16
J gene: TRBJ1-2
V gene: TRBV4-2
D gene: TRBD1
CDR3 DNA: TGTGCCAGCAGCCAAGACGCCAGGGGGACCCTCTATGGCTACACCTTC
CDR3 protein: CASSQDARGTLYGYTF

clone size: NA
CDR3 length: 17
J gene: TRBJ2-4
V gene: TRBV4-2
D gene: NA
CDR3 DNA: TGTGCCAGCAGTAAAAACGTAGCGGAGGTAGCCAAAAACATTCAGTACTTC
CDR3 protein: CASSKNVAEVAKNIQYF

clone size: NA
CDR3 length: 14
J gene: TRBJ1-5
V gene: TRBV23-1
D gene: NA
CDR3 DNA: TGCGCCAGCGGAATCGACCGGGGGGCGCAGCCCCAGCATTTT
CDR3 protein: CASGIDRGAQPQHF

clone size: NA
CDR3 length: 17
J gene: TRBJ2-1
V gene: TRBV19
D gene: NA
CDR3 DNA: TGTGCCAGTAGTATGAGAAAGGGGGGGGGCAGTCGAAATGAGCAGTTCTTC
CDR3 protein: CASSMRKGGGSRNEQFF

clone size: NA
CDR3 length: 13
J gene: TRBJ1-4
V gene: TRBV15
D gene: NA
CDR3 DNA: TGTGCCACCAGCAGAGATCGAACAGACACACGGCTATTT
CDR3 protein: CATSRDRTDTRLF

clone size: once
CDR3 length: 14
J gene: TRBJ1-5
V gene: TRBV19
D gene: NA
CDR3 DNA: TGTGCCAGTAGTATCTCAGGGGCAGGTCAGCCCCAGCATTTT
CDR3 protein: CASSISGAGQPQHF

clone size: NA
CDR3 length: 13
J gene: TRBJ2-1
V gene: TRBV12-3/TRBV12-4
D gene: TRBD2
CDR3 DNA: TGTGCCAGCAGTCTCGCCGGGACTAGTGGTCGGTTCTTC
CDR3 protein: CASSLAGTSGRFF

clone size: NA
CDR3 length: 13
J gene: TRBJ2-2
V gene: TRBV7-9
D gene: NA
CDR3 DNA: TGTGCCAGCAGCTTCGAGTTCACCGGGGAGCTGTTTTTT
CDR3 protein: CASSFEFTGELFF

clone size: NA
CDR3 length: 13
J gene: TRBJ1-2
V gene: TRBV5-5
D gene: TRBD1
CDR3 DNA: TGTGCCAGCAGCTTCGGACAGGGTGATGGCTACACCTTC
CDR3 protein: CASSFGQGDGYTF

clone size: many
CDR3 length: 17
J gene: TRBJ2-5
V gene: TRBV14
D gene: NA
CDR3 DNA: TGTGCCAGCAGCCAATTGCCTTCCGGGACTTTTCAAGAGACCCAGTACTTC
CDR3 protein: CASSQLPSGTFQETQYF

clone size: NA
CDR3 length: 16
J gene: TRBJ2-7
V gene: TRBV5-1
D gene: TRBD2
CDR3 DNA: TGCGCCAGCAGCCAGAGCGGGGGTATTGGCTCCTACGAGCAGTACTTC
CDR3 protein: CASSQSGGIGSYEQYF

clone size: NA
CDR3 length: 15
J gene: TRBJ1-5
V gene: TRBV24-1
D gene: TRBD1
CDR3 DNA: TGTGCCACCAGTGGCGCACAGGGGGCTAATCAGCCCCAGCATTTT
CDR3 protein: CATSGAQGANQPQHF

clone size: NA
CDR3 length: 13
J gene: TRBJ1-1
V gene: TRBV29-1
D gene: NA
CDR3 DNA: TGCAGCGTTGGAGGAAGGATGAACACTGAAGCTTTCTTT
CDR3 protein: CSVGGRMNTEAFF

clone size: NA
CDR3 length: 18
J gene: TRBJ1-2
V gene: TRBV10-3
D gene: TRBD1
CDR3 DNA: TGTGCCATCAGTGAGGGCCGGACAGGGGGGGGCCTAAACTATGGCTACACCTTC
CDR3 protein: CAISEGRTGGGLNYGYTF

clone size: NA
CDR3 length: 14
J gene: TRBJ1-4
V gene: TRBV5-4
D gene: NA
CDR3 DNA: TGTGCCAGCAGCTTCAGGGGTGGTAATGAAAAACTGTTTTTT
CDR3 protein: CASSFRGGNEKLFF

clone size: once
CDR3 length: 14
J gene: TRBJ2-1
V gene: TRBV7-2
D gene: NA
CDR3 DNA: TGTGCCAGCAGCTTAGACCGGGGGTACAATGAGCAGTTCTTC
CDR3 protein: CASSLDRGYNEQFF

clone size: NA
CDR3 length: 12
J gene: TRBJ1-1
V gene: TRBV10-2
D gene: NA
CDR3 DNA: TGCGCCAGCAGTGAGGCAGGGATTTCAGCTTTCTTT
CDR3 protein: CASSEAGISAFF

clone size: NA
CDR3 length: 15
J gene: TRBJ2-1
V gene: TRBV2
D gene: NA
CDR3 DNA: TGTGCCAGCACCTATGGGGGGTCTTCCTACAATGAGCAGTTCTTC
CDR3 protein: CASTYGGSSYNEQFF

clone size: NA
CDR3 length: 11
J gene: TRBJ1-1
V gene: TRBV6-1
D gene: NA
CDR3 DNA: TGTGCCAGCAGTGAATCAACTGAAGCTTTCTTT
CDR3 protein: CASSESTEAFF

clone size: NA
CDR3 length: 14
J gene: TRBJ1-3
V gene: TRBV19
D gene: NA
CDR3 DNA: TGTGCCAGTAGTCCGGGGTTTAGCGGAAACACCATATATTTT
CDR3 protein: CASSPGFSGNTIYF

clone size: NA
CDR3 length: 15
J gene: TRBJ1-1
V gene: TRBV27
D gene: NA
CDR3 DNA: TGTGCCAGCAGTCCCTGGTTCCTAATGAACACTGAAGCTTTCTTT
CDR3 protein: CASSPWFLMNTEAFF

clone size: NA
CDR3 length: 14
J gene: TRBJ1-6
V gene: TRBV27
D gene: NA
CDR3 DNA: TGTGCCAGCAGTTTCTGGGGGCTCAATTCACCCCTCCACTTT
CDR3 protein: CASSFWGLNSPLHF

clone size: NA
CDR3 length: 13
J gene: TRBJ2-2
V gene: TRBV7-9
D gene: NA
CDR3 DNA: TGTGCCAGCAGCTTACAGGGCACCGGGGAGCTGTTTTTT
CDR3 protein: CASSLQGTGELFF

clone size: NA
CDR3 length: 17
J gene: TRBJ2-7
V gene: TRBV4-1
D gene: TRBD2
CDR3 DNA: TGCGCCAGCAGCCAACCCCCCGGCGGGGGGGCACAGTACGAGCAGTACTTC
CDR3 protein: CASSQPPGGGAQYEQYF

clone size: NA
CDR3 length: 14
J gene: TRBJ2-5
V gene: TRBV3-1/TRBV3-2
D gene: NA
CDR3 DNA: TGTGCCAGCAGCCTCAAGAGGGTTGGGGAGACCCAGTACTTC
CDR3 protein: CASSLKRVGETQYF

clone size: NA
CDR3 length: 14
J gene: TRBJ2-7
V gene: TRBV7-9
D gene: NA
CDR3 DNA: TGTGCCAGCAGCTTGGCAGGGATCTCCTACGAGCAGTACTTC
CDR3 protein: CASSLAGISYEQYF

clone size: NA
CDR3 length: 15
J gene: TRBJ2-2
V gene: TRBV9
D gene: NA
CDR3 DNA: TGTGCCAGCAACAAACAGGGACGTTCGGCCGGGGAGCTGTTTTTT
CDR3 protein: CASNKQGRSAGELFF

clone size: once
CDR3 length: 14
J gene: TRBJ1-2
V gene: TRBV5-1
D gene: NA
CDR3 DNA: TGCGCCAGCAGCTTGGTACGACAGAACTATGGCTACACCTTC
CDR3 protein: CASSLVRQNYGYTF

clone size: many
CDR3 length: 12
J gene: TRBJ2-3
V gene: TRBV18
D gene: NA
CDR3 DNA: TGTGCCAGCTCACCGTCGGGAGATACGCAGTATTTT
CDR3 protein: CASSPSGDTQYF

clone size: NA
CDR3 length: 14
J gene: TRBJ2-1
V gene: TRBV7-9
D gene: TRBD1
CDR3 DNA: TGTGCCAGCAGCTCTTTAGGGGGCGCAGATGAGCAGTTCTTC
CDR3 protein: CASSSLGGADEQFF

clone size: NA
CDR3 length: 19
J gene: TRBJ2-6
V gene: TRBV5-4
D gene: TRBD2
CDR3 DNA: TGTGCCAGCAGCCCCTTGGGACTAGCGGGGATCTCTGGGGCCAACGTCCTGACTTTC
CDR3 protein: CASSPLGLAGISGANVLTF

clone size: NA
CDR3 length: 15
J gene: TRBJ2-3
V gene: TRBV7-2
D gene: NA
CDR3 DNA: TGTGCCAGCAGCCGCTCGGGAGTCAGCACAGATACGCAGTATTTT
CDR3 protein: CASSRSGVSTDTQYF

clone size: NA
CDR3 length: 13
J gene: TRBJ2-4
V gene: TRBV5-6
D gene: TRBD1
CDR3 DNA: TGTGCCAGCAGCGAGGGACAGGATCGTTATGGGTACTTC
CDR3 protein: CASSEGQDRYGYF

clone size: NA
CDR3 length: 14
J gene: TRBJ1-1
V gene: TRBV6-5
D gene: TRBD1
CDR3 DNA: TGTGCCAGCAGTTACCAGGGGGTGAACACTGAAGCTTTCTTT
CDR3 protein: CASSYQGVNTEAFF

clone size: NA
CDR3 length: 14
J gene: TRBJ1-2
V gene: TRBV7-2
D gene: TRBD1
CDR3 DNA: TGTGCCAGCAGCATCAGGACAGGGGAAGGTGGCTACACCTTC
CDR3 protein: CASSIRTGEGGYTF

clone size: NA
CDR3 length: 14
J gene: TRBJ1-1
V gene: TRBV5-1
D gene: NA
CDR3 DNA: TGCGCCAGCAGCTTGATGGGGGAGGGGTCTGAAGCTTTCTTT
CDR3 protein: CASSLMGEGSEAFF

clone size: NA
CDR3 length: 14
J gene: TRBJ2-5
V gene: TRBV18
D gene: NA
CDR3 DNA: TGTGCCAGCTCACCCACCGGGTCTGAAGAGACCCAGTACTTC
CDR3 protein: CASSPTGSEETQYF

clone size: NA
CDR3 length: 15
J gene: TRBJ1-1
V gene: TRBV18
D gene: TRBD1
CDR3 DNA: TGTGCCAGCTCACCCACCGGGACAGGGGACACTGAAGCTTTCTTT
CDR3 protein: CASSPTGTGDTEAFF